This record covers a single T cell receptor (beta chain). Its specificity is unknown. V lost 4 bases to trimming and J lost 4 bases, with 12 bases between them. The length of the CDR3 is 14 residues. Germline V gene lookup returns CDR1 SGHRS and CDR2 YFSETQ. These data are taken from a study of cytomegalovirus exposure and HLA in healthy donors. Whole-study context: There were several hundred genotyped donors. Of these, about 81% fell in the genetic ancestry cluster associated with self-reported Caucasian donors.

Findings and limits, study-wide: An analysis done earlier found most TCR beta V segments productive about 87% or about 30% of the time. V- and J-gene trimming of TCR beta was linked (in a later analysis) to a missense DCLRE1C variant.

Amplification used 60 Vbeta primers and 13 Jbeta primers. Per the authors' pipeline: Unique TCR beta chains totaled some 88 million in a later count, with roughly 10 million of them shared. Clones were sequenced by immunoSEQ multiplex PCR, and TCRdb holds only the in-frame ones, with some missing. V, J and clone size reflect that table, while D and trimming were determined from the DNA. The repertoire consists of about 120,000 clones, with under 85% occurring once and the leading ten covering around 5.8%. The chain couples TRBV5-1 to TRBJ1-5; TRBD1 is a possible D gene (6 bases). This clonotype originated in a man aged 18 to 29 in good health and CMV-seropositive. Sequenced material: PBMCs. For the CDR3, the DNA is TGCGCCAGCAGCCCCGACAGGCCTAATCAGCCCCAGCATTTT. This translates into CASSPDRPNQPQHF.